The rows below give T cell receptor beta chains drawn from one sample of a study of cytomegalovirus exposure and HLA in healthy donors. The data were produced by immunoSEQ multiplex PCR, yet TCRdb's version contains in-frame clones alone and is incomplete. The table records some 210,000 clones, more than 75% of them present only once. The sample taken for sequencing was PBMCs. The receptors shown here come from a man in his thirties or forties in good health and CMV-seronegative. Each CDR3 is given with its conserved first and last residue. Each record gives: D gene, clone size, J gene, V gene, CDR3 protein, CDR3 DNA. The D gene is left open where the match is weak. Clone size, where shown, is once, few, many, or a class for clones that have expanded.

d_call: -
clone_size: -
j_call: TRBJ1-3
v_call: TRBV14
cdr3_aa: CASSPQANSGNTIYF
cdr3_nt: TGTGCCAGCAGCCCACAGGCGAACTCTGGAAACACCATATATTTT

d_call: -
clone_size: -
j_call: TRBJ1-6
v_call: TRBV5-5
cdr3_aa: CASSRSGGWNSPLHF
cdr3_nt: TGTGCCAGCAGCAGGTCGGGGGGTTGGAATTCACCCCTCCACTTT

d_call: TRBD1
clone_size: -
j_call: TRBJ2-1
v_call: TRBV11-1
cdr3_aa: CASSLVGTGGEDEQFF
cdr3_nt: TGTGCCAGCAGCTTAGTCGGGACAGGGGGCGAGGATGAGCAGTTCTTC

d_call: TRBD1
clone_size: -
j_call: TRBJ1-1
v_call: TRBV10-3
cdr3_aa: CAISKQGASNTEAFF
cdr3_nt: TGTGCCATCAGTAAACAGGGGGCCTCGAACACTGAAGCTTTCTTT

d_call: -
clone_size: -
j_call: TRBJ2-2
v_call: TRBV5-6
cdr3_aa: CASSSARMAGELFF
cdr3_nt: TGTGCCAGCAGCTCCGCTAGAATGGCCGGGGAGCTGTTTTTT

d_call: -
clone_size: once
j_call: TRBJ1-1
v_call: TRBV7-9
cdr3_aa: CASSLSGNTEAFF
cdr3_nt: TGTGCCAGCAGCTTATCAGGTAACACTGAAGCTTTCTTT

d_call: -
clone_size: -
j_call: TRBJ1-2
v_call: TRBV2
cdr3_aa: CASMELEGYTF
cdr3_nt: TGTGCCAGCATGGAGCTGGAGGGCTACACCTTC

d_call: -
clone_size: -
j_call: TRBJ2-7
v_call: TRBV10-1
cdr3_aa: CASSDPGQNYEQYF
cdr3_nt: TGCGCCAGCAGTGACCCGGGACAAAACTACGAGCAGTACTTC

d_call: TRBD2
clone_size: -
j_call: TRBJ2-5
v_call: TRBV27
cdr3_aa: CASAGTSGGTIGETQYF
cdr3_nt: TGTGCCAGCGCTGGGACTAGCGGGGGAACAATAGGAGAGACCCAGTACTTC

d_call: -
clone_size: once
j_call: TRBJ2-6
v_call: TRBV7-9
cdr3_aa: CASSASGANVLTF
cdr3_nt: TGTGCCAGCAGCGCGTCTGGGGCCAACGTCCTGACTTTC

d_call: -
clone_size: -
j_call: TRBJ2-1
v_call: TRBV29-1
cdr3_aa: CSVEGRTNSYNEQFF
cdr3_nt: TGCAGCGTTGAAGGGAGGACCAACTCCTACAATGAGCAGTTCTTC